Listed below are T cell receptor beta chains from one sample, sequenced in a study of stem cell transplantation in POMP-related autoinflammatory disease. TCRdb's copy holds only in-frame clones and misses some; the assay was immunoSEQ multiplex PCR. The sample consists of 950 to 1,100 clones, around 89% of them appearing once. The specimen sequenced was a CXCR5-defined cell subset from PBMCs. All receptors derive from a human donor in good health. CDR3s include the opening cysteine and the closing phenylalanine or tryptophan. D genes are given only for firm matches. Expanded clones are given a class, and other clones once, few, many or no size at all.

15	TRBV4-2	TRBJ2-7	.	.	TGTGCCAGCAGCCAAGGGGCTGACGCGTCCGGCGAGCAGTACTTC	CASSQGADASGEQYF
16	TRBV5-1	TRBJ2-2	.	TRBD2	TGCGCCAGCAGTCGTACCACCCCGGGGGGTACCGGGGAGCTGTTTTTT	CASSRTTPGGTGELFF
12	TRBV7-2	TRBJ1-2	.	TRBD1	TGTGCCAGCAGCTTAAAAGGACAGGTGGGGACCTTC	CASSLKGQVGTF
16	TRBV30	TRBJ2-5	.	TRBD1	TGTGCCTGGAGTGTATGGGTAGGGGGCGCCGGAAAGACCCAGTACTTC	CAWSVWVGGAGKTQYF
14	TRBV9	TRBJ1-3	.	.	TGTGCCAGCAGCCTTAACCTCATGGGAAACACCATATATTTT	CASSLNLMGNTIYF
14	TRBV5-5	TRBJ2-2	.	.	TGTGCCAGCAGCCCCCGGGCTCTCACCGGGGAGCTGTTTTTT	CASSPRALTGELFF
15	TRBV15	TRBJ1-3	.	TRBD1	TGTGCCACCAGCAGGATACAGGGGCCTGGAAACACCATATATTTT	CATSRIQGPGNTIYF
17	TRBV11-2	TRBJ2-1	.	TRBD2	TGTGCCAGCAGCACCCGAGAGACTAGCGGGAGCTTTGGTGAGCAGTTCTTC	CASSTRETSGSFGEQFF
15	TRBV9	TRBJ1-1	.	.	TGTGCCAGCAGCGCAGGGACTTTGGGGGTCACTGAAGCTTTCTTT	CASSAGTLGVTEAFF
15	TRBV5-1	TRBJ2-3	.	TRBD1	TGCGCCAGCAGCTTGGGACAGGGGGCCGAAGATACGCAGTATTTT	CASSLGQGAEDTQYF
11	TRBV6-5	TRBJ2-1	.	.	TGTGCCAGCACCTGGTACAATGAGCAGTTCTTC	CASTWYNEQFF
17	TRBV5-4	TRBJ2-1	once	TRBD2	TGTGCCAGCAGCATGGGGACTAGCGGGAGGGCGAGTAATGAGCAGTTCTTC	CASSMGTSGRASNEQFF
13	TRBV7-9	TRBJ2-7	.	TRBD1	TGTGCCAGCAGCGTAATACAGGGGGACGAGCAGTACTTC	CASSVIQGDEQYF
11	TRBV6-6	TRBJ2-1	.	.	TGTGCCAGCAGATACCTAGGGGAGCAGTTCTTC	CASRYLGEQFF
14	TRBV5-1	TRBJ2-7	.	TRBD2	TGCGCCAGCAGCACCGGGACTAGGACCTACGAGCAGTACTTC	CASSTGTRTYEQYF
16	TRBV18	TRBJ2-1	.	TRBD2	TGTGCCAGCTCACCACTTAGCGGGGGGGCATGGGATGAGCAGTTCTTC	CASSPLSGGAWDEQFF
16	TRBV9	TRBJ2-3	once	TRBD1	TGTGCCAGCAGCGTAGGGTCGGACAGGGGATATCATACGCAGTATTTT	CASSVGSDRGYHTQYF
12	TRBV28	TRBJ2-7	.	.	TGTGCCAGCAGTTGGGACGTGTACGAGCAGTACTTC	CASSWDVYEQYF
15	TRBV10-3	TRBJ2-7	few	TRBD2	TGTGCCATCAGTGGGACTAGCGGGGGGGCCGGCGAGCAGTACTTC	CAISGTSGGAGEQYF
15	TRBV10-3	TRBJ2-3	.	TRBD2	TGTGCCATCAGTGAAACGGGGGGGCTCACAGATACGCAGTATTTT	CAISETGGLTDTQYF